These 30 T cell receptor beta chains were sequenced from one sample in a study of blood T cell repertoires in COVID-19. Profiled with immunoSEQ multiplex PCR; TCRdb holds only in-frame clones, not every one. Of some 150,000 clones detected, around three quarters appear once; the ten largest clones hold about 1.8%. The sequenced sample was peripheral blood. These receptors all stem from a man older than 75 with acute or convalescent COVID-19.

This chain connects TRBV7-2 to TRBJ2-5; D not resolved. V lost 2 bases to trimming and J lost 2 bases, with 9 bases between them. The CDR3 is 14 amino acids. Germline V gives CDR1 SGHTA, CDR2 FQGNSA. The CDR3 spells CASSLRRSQETQYF. CDR3 coding DNA: TGTGCCAGCAGCTTAAGGCGGTCGCAAGAGACCCAGTACTTC.

This clone was detected ten times or more. V gene TRBV14 combines with J gene TRBJ1-2, with D possibly being TRBD1 (6 bases). The V and J ends lost 2 bases and 8 bases respectively, with 30 bases between them. There are 19 residues in the CDR3. Germline V CDR1 and CDR2: SGHDN, FVKESK. Here the CDR3 DNA reads TGTGCCAGCAGCCAATATGCGGCGCGGCAGGGGAGCTCAGGCGGGGGCTACACCTTC. It translates to CASSQYAARQGSSGGGYTF.

The chain is built from TRBV5-1 and TRBJ2-2; weak D call: TRBD2 (5 bases). Trimming removed 2 bases at V and 8 bases at J, with 13 bases between. The CDR3 extends over 14 amino acids. Germline V gives CDR1 SGHRS, CDR2 YFSETQ. The CDR3 region has the DNA TGCGCCAGCAGCTTTGTTGAGGGTCCGGGGGAGCTGTTTTTT. It translates to CASSFVEGPGELFF. Full variable domain (outside the CDR3, taken from reference TRBV5-1 and TRBJ2-2): KAGVTQTPRYLIKTRGQQVTLSCSPISGHRSVSWYQQTPGQGLQFLFEYFSETQRNKGNFPGRFSGRQFSNSRSEMNVSTLELGDSALYLCASSFVEGPGELFFGEGSRLTVL.

This chain connects TRBV6-5 to TRBJ1-5; D is undetermined. CDR1 is MNHEY, CDR2 SVGAGI, per germline. The CDR3 contains 15 residues. Between the trimmed V and J ends, which lost 2 bases and 2 bases, there was a span of 10 bases. CDR3: CASSYTPEGNQPQHF. CDR3 DNA sequence: TGTGCCAGCAGTTACACTCCAGAGGGCAATCAGCCCCAGCATTTT.

The V and J genes are TRBV5-1 and TRBJ1-2, with 7 bases aligning to TRBD1. Per germline, CDR1 SGHRS and CDR2 YFSETQ. With V trimmed by 5 bases and J by 4 bases, 8 bases remained unmatched. The CDR3 contains 14 residues. CDR3 nucleotides: TGCGCCAGCAGTACCGGGACAGAAGTCTATGGCTACACCTTC. Encoded protein: CASSTGTEVYGYTF.

The V and J genes are TRBV2 and TRBJ2-1; D is uncertain. This CDR3 is 11 amino acids long. Trimming took 5 bases from V and 6 from J, leaving 5 bases between them. Germline V gene sequence: CDR1 SNHLY, CDR2 FYNNEI. DNA for the CDR3: TGTGCCAGCAGTTACAGCAATGAGCAGTTCTTC. Translating gives CASSYSNEQFF.

This CDR3 is CATSVHRGTGELFF. The CDR3, as DNA: TGTGCCACCAGCGTCCACAGGGGGACCGGGGAGCTGTTTTTT. This chain uses TRBV15 with TRBJ2-2, with 8 bases aligning to TRBD1. The germline CDR1 and CDR2 sequences are LNHNV and YYDKDF (reference sequence). The V gene end was trimmed by 5 bases and the J gene end by 5 bases; junction bases not matched to a gene: 4. The CDR3 is 14 amino acids.

V is TRBV4-1 and J is TRBJ2-1, with D maybe TRBD1 (5 bases). This CDR3 has 17 amino acids. Germline V gives CDR1 MGHRA, CDR2 YSYEKL. The V end was cut by 4 bases, the J end by 0 bases, with 16 bases between. CDR3 amino acids: CASSPSQTVPSYNEQFF. For the CDR3, the DNA is TGCGCCAGCAGCCCGTCTCAGACAGTTCCCTCCTACAATGAGCAGTTCTTC.

A few counts support this clone. This chain links TRBV19 with TRBJ1-4, with D perhaps matching TRBD1 (5 bases). The CDR3 is made up of 14 amino acids. V shed 7 bases and J shed 5 bases, with 14 bases lying between them. CDR1 and CDR2 (germline): LNHDA, SQIVND (reference sequence). The CDR3 is CASKTARPNEKLFF. The CDR3 nucleotides are TGTGCCAGTAAGACAGCCAGGCCGAATGAAAAACTGTTTTTT.

This clone came up once. The chain has TRBV19 and TRBJ1-1; no definite D call. The CDR3 is made up of 14 amino acids. The germline CDR1 and CDR2 sequences are LNHDA and SQIVND (reference sequence). The germline V and J ends were trimmed by 5 bases and 3 bases, with 13 bases remaining between them. CDR3 in amino acids: CASSFPSRDTEAFF. The CDR3 region has the DNA TGTGCCAGTAGTTTCCCCTCCCGGGACACTGAAGCTTTCTTT.

This chain uses TRBV28 with TRBJ1-4; 8 nucleotides match TRBD1. Trimming removed 7 bases from V and 3 bases from J; junction bases left unmatched: 4. This CDR3 is built from 14 residues. Germline CDR1 reads MDHEN; CDR2 reads SYDVKM. The CDR3 coding sequence is TGTGCCAGCAAAATACAGGGGGCTAATGAAAAACTGTTTTTT. It yields the protein CASKIQGANEKLFF.

The chain is built from TRBV5-1 and TRBJ2-3; 10 positions agree with TRBD2. CDR3 length: 15 amino acids. Germline-derived CDR1 and CDR2 are SGHRS and YFSETQ. V dropped 4 bases and J dropped 1; count of bases not matched to a gene: 3. The DNA for the CDR3 is TGCGCCAGCAGCCCAGGGACTAGCGGCACAGATACGCAGTATTTT. Its translation is CASSPGTSGTDTQYF.

V usage is TRBV4-2 and J usage is TRBJ2-5; TRBD1 matches 11 bases. This CDR3 has 15 residues. Germline V gives CDR1 LGHNA, CDR2 YNFKEQ. J gave up 5 bases and V 4 bases, and 6 bases lay outside the gene matches. This CDR3 is CASSLGTGGGETQYF. The CDR3 nucleotides read TGTGCCAGCAGCCTTGGGACAGGGGGTGGGGAGACCCAGTACTTC.

The chain couples TRBV28 to TRBJ2-3, with D possibly TRBD2 on 5 matching bases. CDR1 MDHEN and CDR2 SYDVKM come from the germline V gene. The CDR3 spans 15 residues. Trimming cost V 1 base and J 4 bases, with 12 bases left between them. CDR3 loop: CASSLLLVAADTQYF. Here the CDR3 DNA reads TGTGCCAGCAGTTTATTACTAGTTGCCGCAGATACGCAGTATTTT.

The chain has TRBV7-3 and TRBJ2-3; 12 bases line up with TRBD2. The CDR3 extends over 16 amino acids. The V and J ends lost 7 bases and 5 bases, in that order; junction bases with no gene match: 10. CDR1 SGHTA and CDR2 FQGTGA come from the germline V gene. CDR3 sequence: CASIPTSGGSIDTQYF. The CDR3 nucleotides read TGTGCCAGCATCCCTACTAGCGGGGGGTCGATAGATACGCAGTATTTT.

V gene TRBV28 combines with J gene TRBJ1-2; tentative D call: TRBD1 (6 bases). Germline V gene sequence: CDR1 MDHEN, CDR2 SYDVKM. The CDR3 is 15 amino acids. Deletions cut 2 bases from V and 5 bases from J, with 15 bases between. The CDR3 DNA reads TGTGCCAGCAGTTTAGAGACAGGCGGGTATTATGGCTACACCTTC. This gives the protein CASSLETGGYYGYTF.

This clone appeared a few times. The chain combines TRBV28 with TRBJ1-5; TRBD1 matches at 9 bases. Germline CDR1 is MDHEN and CDR2 is SYDVKM. V was clipped by 6 bases and J by 0 bases; unmatched bases: 3. The CDR3 spans 15 residues. The CDR3 coding sequence is TGTGCCAGCAGGGGGGACAGGGCTAGCAATCAGCCCCAGCATTTT. Encoded protein: CASRGDRASNQPQHF.

This clone was counted between two and nine times. The rearrangement links TRBV18 to TRBJ2-2, with D possibly matching TRBD2 (5 bases). V was shortened by 3 bases and J by 5 bases, with 13 bases between the two germline ends. This CDR3 has 15 amino acids. The germline gives CDR1 KGHSH, CDR2 LQKENI. CDR3: CASSPSGVGTGELFF. The CDR3 bases are TGTGCCAGCTCACCTTCCGGGGTAGGGACCGGGGAGCTGTTTTTT.

The chain combines TRBV6-5 with TRBJ2-1, with TRBD2 matching 10 bases. Looked up from germline, CDR1 is MNHEY and CDR2 is SVGAGI. The CDR3 has 15 amino acids. With 5 bases clipped from V and 4 bases from J, the junction kept 5 bases outside the gene matches. The DNA for the CDR3 is TGTGCCAGCAGTAGCGGGGGGGCAGGATACAATGAGCAGTTCTTC. It translates to CASSSGGAGYNEQFF.

Details on this clone: Different DNA sequences within this sample yield the same CDR3. V usage is TRBV11-2 and J usage is TRBJ2-5; 7 bases line up with TRBD2. The CDR3 is 17 residues long. CDR1 SGHAT and CDR2 FQNNGV come from the germline V gene. V was pared by 0 bases and J by 2 bases, with 9 bases of the junction left unmatched. The CDR3 region is CASSLDHERGRQETQYF. As DNA, the CDR3 is TGTGCCAGCAGCTTAGATCACGAGCGGGGTCGACAAGAGACCCAGTACTTC.

The rearrangement links TRBV10-3 to TRBJ1-6; 8 bases match TRBD1. CDR1 is ENHRY, CDR2 SYGVKD, per germline. The CDR3 extends over 17 amino acids. The V segment lost 0 bases and the J segment 8 bases; nucleotides outside the gene matches: 9. The CDR3 reads CAISESGTGGSDSPLHF. Written as DNA, the CDR3 is TGTGCCATCAGTGAGTCGGGTACAGGGGGTTCGGATTCACCCCTCCACTTT.

The V call is TRBV7-9, the J call TRBJ2-7; 8 nucleotides line up with TRBD2. V shed 5 bases and J 0 bases; nucleotides not matched to a gene: 9. The V gene's germline CDR1 is SEHNR and CDR2 FQNEAQ (reference sequence). The CDR3 consists of 16 residues. CDR3 protein: CASSTSGGRSSYEQYF. The CDR3 nucleotides read TGTGCCAGCAGCACAAGCGGGGGCAGGAGCTCCTACGAGCAGTACTTC.

This rearrangement joins TRBV7-9 to TRBJ1-2, with D perhaps matching TRBD1 (6 bases). V was pared by 5 bases and J by 8 bases, with 24 bases between. Germline CDR1 is SEHNR and CDR2 is FQNEAQ (reference sequence). This CDR3 spans 16 amino acids. The DNA of the CDR3 is TGTGCCAGCAGCCGGGACACCGTTTCCCCCTTTATCGGCTACACCTTC. It is translated as CASSRDTVSPFIGYTF. Drawing the rest from reference TRBV7-9 and TRBJ1-2, the complete variable domain is DTGVSQNPRHKITKRGQNVTFRCDPISEHNRLYWYRQTLGQGPEFLTYFQNEAQLEKSRLLSDRFSAERPKGSFSTLEIQRTEQGDSAMYLCASSRDTVSPFIGYTFGSGTRLTVV.

V gene TRBV3-1 (or the pseudogene TRBV3-2) combines with J gene TRBJ2-3, with 7 nucleotides matching TRBD1. CDR1 is LGHDT, CDR2 YNNKEL, per germline (reference sequence). The CDR3 consists of 16 residues. After removal of 4 bases from V and 2 bases from J, the junction contained 9 bases not matched to a gene. In DNA, the CDR3 is TGTGCCAGCAGCCTAACAGGGGCCACTCACACAGATACGCAGTATTTT. Its protein is CASSLTGATHTDTQYF.

V usage is TRBV28 and J usage is TRBJ1-1, with 7 bases fitting TRBD1. The trim removed 7 bases at V and 4 bases at J, leaving 12 bases unmatched. The CDR3 extends over 15 amino acids. Germline CDR1 MDHEN, CDR2 SYDVKM. CDR3 region: CASTQGGAGSTEAFF. CDR3 DNA: TGTGCCAGCACCCAAGGGGGCGCGGGGAGCACTGAAGCTTTCTTT.

The chain is built from TRBV29-1 and TRBJ1-4; 10 bases map to TRBD1. The CDR3 loop spans 12 amino acids. J gave up 8 bases and V 4 bases, and 1 base lay outside the gene matches. Germline CDR1 and CDR2: SQVTM and ANQGSEA. The CDR3 sequence: CSVGQGAEKLFF. In DNA form, the CDR3 reads TGCAGCGTTGGACAGGGGGCCGAAAAACTGTTTTTT.

V and J are TRBV3-1 (or the pseudogene TRBV3-2) and TRBJ1-5, with a weak D call TRBD1 (5 bases). The CDR3 covers 14 residues. Germline values: CDR1 LGHDT, CDR2 YNNKEL (reference sequence). Trimming shortened V by 1 base and J by 6 bases, and 10 bases separated the two germline ends. The CDR3 is CASSQAGISQPQHF. The CDR3 DNA follows: TGTGCCAGCAGCCAAGCAGGGATTAGTCAGCCCCAGCATTTT.

This clone was counted a few times. The chain uses TRBV28 and TRBJ2-7; D ambiguous. V was cut by 5 bases and J by 1 base, with 15 bases left in between. The CDR3 sequence is 15 residues long. Germline V gene lookup returns CDR1 MDHEN and CDR2 SYDVKM. CDR3 in amino acids: CASSPRQVGSYEQYV. The CDR3 DNA sequence: TGTGCCAGCAGTCCACGGCAGGTTGGTTCCTACGAGCAGTACGTC.

This clone was counted between two and nine times. Other nucleotide sequences in the sample specify the same CDR3. J is TRBJ1-1 and V is TRBV7-2; TRBD1 is a possible D gene (6 bases). The CDR3 runs 13 residues. The V gene's germline CDR1 is SGHTA and CDR2 FQGNSA. V lost 5 bases and J 1 base, leaving 8 bases between the germline ends. CDR3 sequence (DNA): TGTGCCAGCAGCCGACAGGAGAACACTGAAGCTTTCTTT. Amino acid sequence: CASSRQENTEAFF.

This chain joins TRBV29-1 and TRBJ1-1; tentatively, D is TRBD1 (5 bases). The CDR3 length is 13 residues. Trimming removed 6 bases at V and 0 bases at J, with 11 bases between. The germline V gene encodes CDR1 SQVTM and CDR2 ANQGSEA. Here the CDR3 reads CSVQRQLNTEAFF. The CDR3, as DNA: TGCAGCGTCCAACGACAGCTGAACACTGAAGCTTTCTTT.